This entry is about one T cell receptor (beta chain). The antigen is unknown. CDR1 and CDR2 from the germline V gene are ENHRY and SYGVKD. Trimming removed 2 bases from V and 3 bases from J, with 11 bases in between. The CDR3 runs to 14 residues. The sample comes from a study of T cell responses to AZD1222 COVID-19 vaccine. Study overall: Second-dose schedules of about 4 or about 12 weeks were combined.

Data came from immunoSEQ multiplex PCR; TCRdb stores just in-frame clones and leaves some out. The sample consists of under 200,000 clones, 85% to 90% of them appearing once. General study findings and limits: Clonal diversity may have been underestimated in mostly white British donors. Increased Spike-specific TCR breadth and depth were observed after two AZD1222 doses. Repertoire collection took place solely once the T cell response had peaked.

The V and J genes are TRBV10-3 and TRBJ2-7; the D call may be TRBD1 or TRBD2 (5 bases each). The sequenced sample was peripheral blood, obtained on day 0 of AZD1222 vaccination. The clonotype was recovered from an adult in good health. The CDR3 loop is CAISERGDHYEQYF. The CDR3, as DNA: TGTGCCATCAGTGAGAGAGGGGACCACTACGAGCAGTACTTC.